A selection of T cell receptor beta chains follows, all from one sample in a study of post-analysis software for immune sequencing data. Via MiXCR, TCRdb re-called the PCR reads, giving one row per CDR3 protein. The sample comprises 700,000 to 900,000 distinct CDR3 sequences, about 45% of which are singletons, and 4% to 5% rests with the top ten. The sequenced sample was blood. These receptor sequences come from a girl between 5 and 17 years old with multiple sclerosis. Each CDR3 is given with its conserved first and last residue. The D gene is left open where the match is weak.

j_gene: TRBJ2-1
v_gene: TRBV4-1
d_gene: .
CDR3aa: CASSQGSYNEQFF

j_gene: .
v_gene: TRBV12-3/TRBV12-4
d_gene: TRBD2
CDR3aa: CASSLSGGGQYEQYF

j_gene: TRBJ1-2
v_gene: TRBV5-6
d_gene: TRBD1
CDR3aa: CASSSDPGGWGGHTF

j_gene: TRBJ1-1
v_gene: TRBV29-1
d_gene: .
CDR3aa: CSTTTGTNTEAFF

j_gene: .
v_gene: TRBV9
d_gene: TRBD1
CDR3aa: CAGSAGTATQETQFF

j_gene: TRBJ1-6
v_gene: TRBV28
d_gene: .
CDR3aa: CASSSRAYNSPLHF

j_gene: TRBJ2-7
v_gene: TRBV10-3
d_gene: TRBD1
CDR3aa: CAISAGQTYEQYF

j_gene: TRBJ2-7
v_gene: TRBV7-9
d_gene: TRBD2
CDR3aa: CASSPGLAGILPYEQYF

j_gene: TRBJ2-1
v_gene: TRBV4-1
d_gene: TRBD2
CDR3aa: CASSHDLSASGSYNEQFF

j_gene: TRBJ2-1
v_gene: TRBV4-1
d_gene: TRBD2
CDR3aa: CASSQEGLVYNEQFF

j_gene: TRBJ2-3
v_gene: TRBV6-5
d_gene: .
CDR3aa: CASSYRVGAASTDTQYF

j_gene: TRBJ1-2
v_gene: TRBV2
d_gene: .
CDR3aa: CASSEASAGQYGYTF

j_gene: TRBJ2-3
v_gene: TRBV5-1
d_gene: .
CDR3aa: CASSPRGGAKSTDTQYF

j_gene: TRBJ2-5
v_gene: TRBV5-5
d_gene: TRBD2
CDR3aa: CASSLLFGLAGERETQYF

j_gene: TRBJ2-1
v_gene: TRBV12-3/TRBV12-4
d_gene: .
CDR3aa: CASSLVGTSQYNEQFF

j_gene: TRBJ2-7
v_gene: TRBV20-1
d_gene: .
CDR3aa: CSARGGAFEQYF

j_gene: TRBJ2-3
v_gene: TRBV5-1
d_gene: .
CDR3aa: CASSLWGSPTDTQYF

j_gene: TRBJ2-7
v_gene: TRBV6-5
d_gene: TRBD1
CDR3aa: CASSYQGASSYEQYF

j_gene: TRBJ2-3
v_gene: TRBV7-2
d_gene: .
CDR3aa: CASSLNSQDTQYF

j_gene: TRBJ2-3
v_gene: TRBV10-3
d_gene: TRBD2
CDR3aa: CAISESMASGSWDTQYF

j_gene: .
v_gene: TRBV2
d_gene: TRBD1
CDR3aa: CASSESGQGRTQYF

j_gene: TRBJ1-4
v_gene: TRBV13
d_gene: .
CDR3aa: CASSYGTRNEKLFF

j_gene: TRBJ2-3
v_gene: TRBV27
d_gene: .
CDR3aa: CASKRGPTPTDTQYF

j_gene: TRBJ2-1
v_gene: TRBV15
d_gene: .
CDR3aa: CATSRVGDGEQFF

j_gene: TRBJ1-5
v_gene: TRBV15
d_gene: .
CDR3aa: CATSLGSQGNQPQHF

j_gene: TRBJ1-1
v_gene: TRBV20-1
d_gene: .
CDR3aa: CSAMKGSTEAFF

j_gene: TRBJ1-1
v_gene: TRBV30
d_gene: .
CDR3aa: CAWSVNRDTEAFF

j_gene: TRBJ2-5
v_gene: TRBV11-1
d_gene: .
CDR3aa: CASSLSPELQETQYF

j_gene: TRBJ1-2
v_gene: TRBV10-3
d_gene: .
CDR3aa: CAISETVGPSNYGYTF

j_gene: TRBJ1-2
v_gene: TRBV29-1
d_gene: .
CDR3aa: CSVAVARDYGYTF

j_gene: TRBJ2-1
v_gene: TRBV7-2
d_gene: TRBD2
CDR3aa: CASSRGLAERGNEQFF

j_gene: TRBJ2-3
v_gene: TRBV20-1
d_gene: TRBD1
CDR3aa: CSAQSDRGTDTQYF

j_gene: TRBJ1-6
v_gene: TRBV7-2
d_gene: .
CDR3aa: CASRGLLGSPLHF

j_gene: TRBJ2-7
v_gene: TRBV15
d_gene: TRBD2
CDR3aa: CATSRELTSATYEQYF

j_gene: TRBJ2-1
v_gene: TRBV29-1
d_gene: TRBD2
CDR3aa: CSVRAGGPDKTQFF

j_gene: TRBJ2-4
v_gene: TRBV5-6
d_gene: .
CDR3aa: CASSLAGPGKNIQYF

j_gene: TRBJ1-5
v_gene: TRBV6-1
d_gene: .
CDR3aa: CASLEGGNQPQHF

j_gene: TRBJ2-4
v_gene: TRBV5-1
d_gene: TRBD2
CDR3aa: CASSLGLAENIQYF

j_gene: TRBJ2-1
v_gene: TRBV4-3
d_gene: TRBD2
CDR3aa: CASSQAGLAGGTYNEQFF

j_gene: TRBJ2-7
v_gene: TRBV4-1
d_gene: .
CDR3aa: CASSQDMGTYEQYF

j_gene: TRBJ1-1
v_gene: TRBV28
d_gene: .
CDR3aa: CASSSLTGPHTEAFF

j_gene: TRBJ1-5
v_gene: TRBV19
d_gene: TRBD1
CDR3aa: CASSLGTANQPQHF

j_gene: .
v_gene: TRBV29-1
d_gene: .
CDR3aa: CSVFSGTQYF

j_gene: TRBJ2-3
v_gene: TRBV29-1
d_gene: .
CDR3aa: CSVVRQADTQYF

j_gene: TRBJ2-1
v_gene: TRBV24-1
d_gene: .
CDR3aa: CATSDFGQGQFF

j_gene: TRBJ2-3
v_gene: TRBV11-1
d_gene: .
CDR3aa: CASSFWGHTDTQYF

j_gene: TRBJ2-5
v_gene: TRBV12-3/TRBV12-4
d_gene: .
CDR3aa: CASSLAQRMGETQYF

j_gene: TRBJ1-5
v_gene: TRBV12-3/TRBV12-4
d_gene: .
CDR3aa: CASSRGSYNQPQHF

j_gene: TRBJ2-7
v_gene: TRBV12-3/TRBV12-4
d_gene: .
CDR3aa: CASSPRSSLRSSYEQYF

j_gene: TRBJ2-3
v_gene: TRBV29-1
d_gene: TRBD2
CDR3aa: CSVVAGGSTDTQYF

j_gene: TRBJ2-1
v_gene: TRBV20-1
d_gene: TRBD2
CDR3aa: CSARGGVAGKDEQFF

j_gene: TRBJ2-1
v_gene: TRBV10-3
d_gene: .
CDR3aa: CAISALDPYDNEQFF

j_gene: TRBJ1-4
v_gene: TRBV29-1
d_gene: .
CDR3aa: CSVDIGGGNEKLFF

j_gene: TRBJ2-3
v_gene: TRBV12-3/TRBV12-4
d_gene: .
CDR3aa: CASSFADTQYF

j_gene: TRBJ2-7
v_gene: TRBV20-1
d_gene: .
CDR3aa: CSARVRTNYEQYF

j_gene: TRBJ2-5
v_gene: TRBV4-2
d_gene: .
CDR3aa: CASSQAIQGLNNEQYF

j_gene: TRBJ2-7
v_gene: TRBV11-3
d_gene: TRBD2
CDR3aa: CASSLAESLAGGGEQYF

j_gene: TRBJ2-7
v_gene: TRBV29-1
d_gene: .
CDR3aa: CSVERGVPYEQYF

j_gene: TRBJ2-5
v_gene: TRBV15
d_gene: .
CDR3aa: CACQRAYQETQYF